The 21 T cell receptor beta chains in this list originate from one sample, sequenced in a study of T cell responses to AZD1222 COVID-19 vaccine. Data came from immunoSEQ multiplex PCR; TCRdb stores just in-frame clones and leaves some out. Among over 70,000 clones listed, around 90% were seen once. The sample here was peripheral blood, taken on day 0 of MenACWY control vaccination. The receptors were sampled from an adult in good health.

The rearrangement joins TRBV10-3 to TRBJ1-1; possibly TRBD1 for D (6 bases). Germline CDR1 and CDR2: ENHRY and SYGVKD. V gave up 8 bases and J gave up 1 base, with 14 bases separating them. CDR3 length: 14 residues. For the CDR3, the DNA is TGTGCCATCGGAGACAAGACAGGGAACACTGAAGCTTTCTTT. Translated: CAIGDKTGNTEAFF.

The rearrangement links TRBV19 to TRBJ1-2; 7 bases line up with TRBD1. The CDR3 covers 16 residues. Germline CDR1 and CDR2: LNHDA and SQIVND (reference sequence). J gave up 14 bases and V 8 bases, and 26 bases lay outside the gene matches. CDR3 in amino acids: CASSNPTGTALPGGTF. The CDR3 DNA follows: TGTGCCAGTTCTAATCCGACCGGGACAGCCCTTCCTGGAGGAACCTTC.

V gene TRBV6-5 combines with J gene TRBJ2-7; D possibly uses TRBD1 or TRBD2 (5 bases each). The CDR3 runs 14 residues. Germline lookup yields CDR1 MNHEY and CDR2 SVGAGI. V was clipped by 2 bases and J by 5 bases, with 13 bases between them. This CDR3 is CASSYRPGADEQYF. The DNA for the CDR3 is TGTGCCAGCAGTTACCGCCCCGGGGCGGACGAGCAGTACTTC.

The genes are TRBV19 and TRBJ1-1; 7 nucleotides align to TRBD1. Germline assignment: CDR1 LNHDA and CDR2 SQIVND (reference sequence). The junction had 7 bases not matched to a gene; V was cut back by 5 bases and J by 4 bases. This CDR3 has 14 residues. CDR3 in amino acids: CASSSLTGFTEAFF. The CDR3, as DNA: TGTGCCAGTAGTTCTTTGACAGGGTTCACTGAAGCTTTCTTT.

The gene calls are TRBV28 and TRBJ1-1, with 9 positions matching TRBD1. CDR1 MDHEN and CDR2 SYDVKM come from the germline V gene. The CDR3 is 15 residues long. V lost 3 bases, J lost 2 bases, and 4 bases stayed unmatched. CDR3 bases: TGTGCCAGCAGTTTCTCGGGACAGGGAAACACTGAAGCTTTCTTT. Protein product: CASSFSGQGNTEAFF. Filled out from reference TRBV28 and TRBJ1-1, the complete variable domain reads DVKVTQSSRYLVKRTGEKVFLECVQDMDHENMFWYRQDPGLGLRLIYFSYDVKMKEKGDIPEGYSVSREKKERFSLILESASTNQTSMYLCASSFSGQGNTEAFFGQGTRLTVV.

The chain couples TRBV11-2 to TRBJ2-3; D ambiguous. The CDR3 is 12 residues long. Germline assignment: CDR1 SGHAT and CDR2 FQNNGV. V was shortened by 3 bases and J by 2 bases, with 3 bases between the two germline ends. DNA for the CDR3: TGTGCCAGCAGCTTCTACACAGATACGCAGTATTTT. Translated: CASSFYTDTQYF. The whole variable domain, remainder taken from reference TRBV11-2 and TRBJ2-3, is EAGVAQSPRYKIIEKRQSVAFWCNPISGHATLYWYQQILGQGPKLLIQFQNNGVVDDSQLPKDRFSAERLKGVDSTLKIQPAKLEDSAVYLCASSFYTDTQYFGPGTRLTVL.

DNA for the CDR3: TGTGCCAGCAGCTTAACGGGACCTGCCTCCTACGAGCAGTACTTC. Translated, it gives CASSLTGPASYEQYF. The genes are TRBV7-2 and TRBJ2-7; perhaps D is TRBD1 or TRBD2 (5 bases each). CDR1 and CDR2 from the germline V gene are SGHTA and FQGNSA. V lost 2 bases and J 0 bases, leaving 11 bases between the germline ends. There are 15 residues in the CDR3. Together with reference TRBV7-2 and TRBJ2-7, the CDR3 gives the full variable domain: GAGVSQSPSNKVTEKGKDVELRCDPISGHTALYWYRQSLGQGLEFLIYFQGNSAPDKSGLPSDRFSAERTGGSVSTLTIQRTQQEDSAVYLCASSLTGPASYEQYFGPGTRLTVT.

The DNA of the CDR3 is TGCGCCAGCAGCTTGAGTTGGGCTAGCGGGGGGTCGCGCACCGGGGAGCTGTTTTTT. Translating it yields CASSLSWASGGSRTGELFF. The chain combines TRBV5-1 with TRBJ2-2; 11 bases are a match to TRBD2. CDR1 and CDR2 from the germline V gene are SGHRS and YFSETQ. This CDR3 has 19 residues. The ends lost 1 base at V and 4 bases at J; junction bases unmatched: 12.

In DNA, the CDR3 is TGTGCCAGTAGTAAGGGACAGGGGTACACAGATACGCAGTATTTT. The encoded protein is CASSKGQGYTDTQYF. The chain is built from TRBV19 and TRBJ2-3; 10 bases agree with TRBD1. The CDR3 length is 15 residues. V gave up 4 bases and J gave up 2 bases; unmatched junction bases: 3. Germline-derived CDR1 and CDR2 are LNHDA and SQIVND (reference sequence).

This chain links TRBV12-5 with TRBJ2-2; no clear D gene. Germline V gives CDR1 LGHNT, CDR2 FRNRAP. The CDR3 is made up of 15 amino acids. V was cut by 1 base and J by 3 bases, with 9 bases left in between. The CDR3 here is CASGLGSSDTGELFF. The CDR3, as DNA: TGTGCTAGTGGTTTGGGGAGCTCCGACACCGGGGAGCTGTTTTTT. The full variable domain, its missing parts supplied by reference TRBV12-5 and TRBJ2-2, is DARVTQTPRHKVTEMGQEVTMRCQPILGHNTVFWYRQTMMQGLELLAYFRNRAPLDDSGMPKDRFSAEMPDATLATLKIQPSEPRDSAVYFCASGLGSSDTGELFFGEGSRLTVL.

The CDR3 DNA sequence: TGCGCCAGCAGCCAAGGGAGGGGATGGAACTATGGCTACACCTTC. This gives the protein CASSQGRGWNYGYTF. This sequence joins TRBV4-3 and TRBJ1-2; D is possibly TRBD1 (5 bases). The CDR3 is 15 amino acids. Germline V gives CDR1 LGHNA, CDR2 YSLEER. With 1 base removed from V and 2 bases from J, the gap between germline ends came to 11 bases.

This chain joins TRBV6-5 and TRBJ1-4, with a tentative D call TRBD1 (6 bases). The CDR3 covers 15 residues. Germline values: CDR1 MNHEY, CDR2 SVGAGI. V gave up 4 bases and J gave up 8 bases, with 17 bases separating them. CDR3 residues: CASSWVSGTTEKLFF. In DNA form, the CDR3 reads TGTGCCAGCAGTTGGGTTTCCGGGACAACCGAAAAACTGTTTTTT.

The V call is TRBV5-1, the J call TRBJ2-1, with D unresolved. This CDR3 is 11 amino acids long. Germline CDR1 is SGHRS and CDR2 is YFSETQ. V was clipped by 0 bases and J by 5 bases, with 0 bases between them. For the CDR3, the DNA is TGCGCCAGCAGCTTGGACAATGAGCAGTTCTTC. Its protein is CASSLDNEQFF.

The gene calls are TRBV30 and TRBJ2-1; possible D gene TRBD1, 5 bases. Germline V gene data show CDR1 as GTSNPN and CDR2 as SVGIG (reference sequence). V was trimmed by 0 bases and J by 10 bases, leaving 10 bases between them. The CDR3 has 12 residues. CDR3 in amino acids: CAWSVGVYEQFF. The CDR3 nucleotides are TGTGCCTGGAGTGTAGGGGTATACGAGCAGTTCTTC.

The genes are TRBV7-8 and TRBJ2-1; D unclear. The CDR3 runs to 15 residues. Germline CDR1 reads SGHVS; CDR2 reads FQNEAQ. V lost 1 base and J 2 bases, leaving 9 bases between the germline ends. CDR3 sequence: CASSLEYQTYNEQFF. The DNA of the CDR3 is TGTGCCAGCAGCTTAGAGTATCAGACCTACAATGAGCAGTTCTTC.

On this clone: A read error may produce the germline difference seen at one junction end. The chain has TRBV6-5 and TRBJ1-3; 8 bases map to TRBD1. The CDR3 contains 16 residues. Germline V lookup: CDR1 MNHEY, CDR2 SVGAGI. The CDR3 region is CAGSLGTGSGGNTIYF. The CDR3 DNA reads as TGTGCCGGCAGTTTGGGGACAGGCTCGGGTGGAAACACCATATATTTT.

CDR3 sequence (DNA): TGTGCCATCAGTGAGTCGTTGGGACAGGGGGCTCTTTCCTACAATGAGCAGTTCTTC. Its translation is CAISESLGQGALSYNEQFF. J is TRBJ2-1 and V is TRBV10-3, with 12 nucleotides matching TRBD1. Germline trimming cut 0 bases from V and 1 base from J; bases unmatched to any gene: 7. In germline, CDR1 is ENHRY, CDR2 SYGVKD. This CDR3 is built from 19 residues.

V is TRBV2 and J is TRBJ2-3; TRBD2 matches at 10 bases. V lost 6 bases to trimming and J lost 3 bases; unmatched junction nucleotides: 0. There are 13 residues in the CDR3. In germline, CDR1 is SNHLY, CDR2 FYNNEI. CDR3 nucleotides: TGTGCCAGCAGAGCGGGGGGGACAGATACGCAGTATTTT. This encodes CASRAGGTDTQYF.

J is TRBJ1-5 and V is TRBV7-2; 7 positions match TRBD1. CDR3 length: 15 residues. Trimming cost V 2 bases and J 3 bases; bases outside gene matches: 4. Germline V gene data show CDR1 as SGHTA and CDR2 as FQGNSA. CDR3 sequence reads: CASSLTGTANQPQHF. The CDR3 DNA is TGTGCCAGCAGCTTAACCGGGACAGCCAATCAGCCCCAGCATTTT.

The chain is built from TRBV7-3 and TRBJ2-3; no clear D. Germline loops: CDR1 SGHTA, CDR2 FQGTGA. V was cut by 2 bases and J by 2 bases, with 5 bases left in between. The CDR3 contains 13 residues. CDR3 protein: CASSLSPTDTQYF. Written as DNA, the CDR3 is TGTGCCAGCAGCTTATCACCCACAGATACGCAGTATTTT.

V is TRBV7-8 and J is TRBJ2-3, with a weak D call TRBD1 (7 bases). This CDR3 has 15 residues. Trimming cost V 5 bases and J 5 bases, with 17 bases left between them. Per germline, CDR1 SGHVS and CDR2 FQNEAQ. In DNA, the CDR3 is TGTGCCAGCAGCCTCTCGGACAGGAGGGGAGATACGCAGTATTTT. Amino acid sequence: CASSLSDRRGDTQYF.